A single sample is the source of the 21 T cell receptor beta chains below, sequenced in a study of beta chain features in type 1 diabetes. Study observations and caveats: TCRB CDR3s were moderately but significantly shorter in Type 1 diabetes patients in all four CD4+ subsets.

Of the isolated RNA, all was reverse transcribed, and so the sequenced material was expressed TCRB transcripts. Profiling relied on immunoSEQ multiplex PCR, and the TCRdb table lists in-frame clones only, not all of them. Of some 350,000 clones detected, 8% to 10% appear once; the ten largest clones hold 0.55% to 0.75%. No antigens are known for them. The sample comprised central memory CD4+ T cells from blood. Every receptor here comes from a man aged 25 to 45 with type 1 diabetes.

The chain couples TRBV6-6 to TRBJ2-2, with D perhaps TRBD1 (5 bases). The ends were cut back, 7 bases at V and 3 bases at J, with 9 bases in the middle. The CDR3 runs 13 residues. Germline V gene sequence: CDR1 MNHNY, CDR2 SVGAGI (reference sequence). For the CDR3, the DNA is TGTGCCAGCATAACCAGGGACACCGGGGAGCTGTTTTTT. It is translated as CASITRDTGELFF.

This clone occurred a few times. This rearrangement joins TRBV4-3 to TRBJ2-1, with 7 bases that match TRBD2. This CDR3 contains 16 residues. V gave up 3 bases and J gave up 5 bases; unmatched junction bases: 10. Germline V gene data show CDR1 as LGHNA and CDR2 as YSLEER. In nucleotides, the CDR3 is TGCGCCAGCAGCCAGTCACATAACGGGGGGAACAATGAGCAGTTCTTC. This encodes CASSQSHNGGNNEQFF.

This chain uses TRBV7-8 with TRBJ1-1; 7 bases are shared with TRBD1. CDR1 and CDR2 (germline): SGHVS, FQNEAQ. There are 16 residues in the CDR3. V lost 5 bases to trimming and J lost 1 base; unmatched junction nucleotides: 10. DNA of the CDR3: TGTGCCAGCAGCATTAGACAGGGAGGGTGGAACACTGAAGCTTTCTTT. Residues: CASSIRQGGWNTEAFF.

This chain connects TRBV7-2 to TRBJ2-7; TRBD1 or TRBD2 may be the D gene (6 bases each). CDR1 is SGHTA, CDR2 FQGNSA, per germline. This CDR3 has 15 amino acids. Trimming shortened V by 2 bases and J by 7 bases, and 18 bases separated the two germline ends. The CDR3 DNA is TGTGCCAGCAGCTTATTTGTTTCGGGGGCCGGAGAGCAGTACTTC. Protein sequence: CASSLFVSGAGEQYF.

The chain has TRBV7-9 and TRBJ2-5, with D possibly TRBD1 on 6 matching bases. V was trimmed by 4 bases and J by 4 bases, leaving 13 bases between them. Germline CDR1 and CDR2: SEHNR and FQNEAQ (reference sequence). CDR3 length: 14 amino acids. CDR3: CASSSGAGVETQYF. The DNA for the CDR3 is TGTGCCAGCAGCTCCGGGGCAGGGGTAGAGACCCAGTACTTC.

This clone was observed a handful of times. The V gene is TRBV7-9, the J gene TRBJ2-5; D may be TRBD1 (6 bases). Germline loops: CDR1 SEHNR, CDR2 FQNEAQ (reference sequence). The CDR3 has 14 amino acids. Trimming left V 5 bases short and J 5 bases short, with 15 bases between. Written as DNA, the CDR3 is TGTGCCAGCAGCATGCAGGGGTGGCGGGAGACCCAGTACTTC. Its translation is CASSMQGWRETQYF.

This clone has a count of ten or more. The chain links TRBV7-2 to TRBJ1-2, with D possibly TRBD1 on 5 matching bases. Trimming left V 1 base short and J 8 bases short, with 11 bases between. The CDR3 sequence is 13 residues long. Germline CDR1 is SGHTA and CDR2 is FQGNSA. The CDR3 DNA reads TGTGCCAGCAGCTTAGGAACGGGGCCCGGCTACACCTTC. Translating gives CASSLGTGPGYTF.

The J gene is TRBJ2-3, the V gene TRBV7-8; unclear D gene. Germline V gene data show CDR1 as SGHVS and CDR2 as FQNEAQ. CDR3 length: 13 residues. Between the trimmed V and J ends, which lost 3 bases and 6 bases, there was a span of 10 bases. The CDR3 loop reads CASSFSVQDTQYF. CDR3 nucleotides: TGTGCCAGCAGCTTCTCCGTGCAGGATACGCAGTATTTT.

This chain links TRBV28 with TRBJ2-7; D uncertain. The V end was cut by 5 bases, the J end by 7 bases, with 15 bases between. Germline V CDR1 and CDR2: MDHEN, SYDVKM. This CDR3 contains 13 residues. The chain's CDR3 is CASSPPQPREQYF. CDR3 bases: TGTGCCAGCAGTCCCCCCCAGCCTAGGGAGCAGTACTTC.

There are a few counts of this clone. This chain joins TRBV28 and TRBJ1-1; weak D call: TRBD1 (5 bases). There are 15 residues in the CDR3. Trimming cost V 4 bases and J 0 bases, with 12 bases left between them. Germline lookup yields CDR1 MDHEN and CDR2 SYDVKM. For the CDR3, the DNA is TGTGCCAGCAGTTCTATCGTGACAGTGAACACTGAAGCTTTCTTT. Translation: CASSSIVTVNTEAFF.

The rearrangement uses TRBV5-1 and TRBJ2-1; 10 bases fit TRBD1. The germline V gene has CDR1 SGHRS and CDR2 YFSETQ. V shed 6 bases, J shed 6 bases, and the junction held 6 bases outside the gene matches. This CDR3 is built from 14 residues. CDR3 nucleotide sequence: TGCGCCAGCACCCTATGGACAGGGGGCAATGAGCAGTTCTTC. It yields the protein CASTLWTGGNEQFF.

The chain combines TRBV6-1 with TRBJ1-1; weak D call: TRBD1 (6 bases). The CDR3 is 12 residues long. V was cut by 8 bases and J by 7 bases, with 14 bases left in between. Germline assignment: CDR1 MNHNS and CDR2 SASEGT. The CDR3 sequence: CASPRGNFEAFF. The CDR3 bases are TGTGCCAGCCCAAGGGGGAATTTTGAAGCTTTCTTT.

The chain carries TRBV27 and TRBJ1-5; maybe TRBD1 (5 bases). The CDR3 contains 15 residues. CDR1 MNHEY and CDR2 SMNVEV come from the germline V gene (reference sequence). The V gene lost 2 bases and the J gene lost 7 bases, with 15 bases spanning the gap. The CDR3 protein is CASSLIGQGWQPQHF. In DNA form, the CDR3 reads TGTGCCAGCAGTTTAATAGGCCAGGGATGGCAGCCCCAGCATTTT.

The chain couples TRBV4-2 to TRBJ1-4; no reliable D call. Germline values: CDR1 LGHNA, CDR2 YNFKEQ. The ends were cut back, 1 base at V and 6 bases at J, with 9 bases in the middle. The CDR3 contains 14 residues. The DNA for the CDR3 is TGTGCCAGCAGCCAAGTTCGTAGTCATGAAAAACTGTTTTTT. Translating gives CASSQVRSHEKLFF.

This chain's CDR3 is CASSVSGNTYEQYF. CDR3 sequence (DNA): TGTGCCAGCAGCGTCAGCGGGAATACCTACGAGCAGTACTTC. The chain links TRBV9 to TRBJ2-7, with TRBD2 matching 7 bases. The V and J ends lost 2 bases and 2 bases, in that order; junction bases with no gene match: 4. The CDR3 totals 14 residues. CDR1 is SGDLS, CDR2 YYNGEE, per germline.

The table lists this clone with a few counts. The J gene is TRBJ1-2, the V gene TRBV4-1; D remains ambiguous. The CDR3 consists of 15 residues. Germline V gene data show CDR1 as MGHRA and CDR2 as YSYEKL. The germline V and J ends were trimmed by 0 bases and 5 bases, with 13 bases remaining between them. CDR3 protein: CASSQDANGDYGYTF. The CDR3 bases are TGCGCCAGCAGCCAAGACGCAAACGGGGATTATGGCTACACCTTC.

Here the CDR3 DNA reads TGTGCCAGCAGCGTAGTGGGACAGGGGGCGAACACTGAAGCTTTCTTT. Protein product: CASSVVGQGANTEAFF. V is TRBV9 and J is TRBJ1-1; 12 nucleotides align to TRBD1. Trimming took 0 bases from V and 1 from J; bases not matched to a gene: 1. The germline V gene encodes CDR1 SGDLS and CDR2 YYNGEE. The CDR3 extends over 16 amino acids.

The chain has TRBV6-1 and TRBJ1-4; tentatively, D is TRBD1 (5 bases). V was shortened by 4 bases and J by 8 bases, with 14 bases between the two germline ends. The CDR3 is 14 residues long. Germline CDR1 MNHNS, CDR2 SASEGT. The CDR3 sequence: CASSGRGPLEKLFF. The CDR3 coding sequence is TGTGCCAGCAGTGGCCGGGGCCCCTTGGAAAAACTGTTTTTT.

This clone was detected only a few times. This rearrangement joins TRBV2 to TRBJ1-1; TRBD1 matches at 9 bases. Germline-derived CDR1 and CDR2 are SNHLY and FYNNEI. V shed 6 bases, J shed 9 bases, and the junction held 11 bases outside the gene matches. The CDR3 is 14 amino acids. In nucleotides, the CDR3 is TGTGCCAGCAGGGTACAGGGGGCGACTCAAAAAGCTTTCTTT. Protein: CASRVQGATQKAFF. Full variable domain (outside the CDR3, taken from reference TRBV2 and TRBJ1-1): EPEVTQTPSHQVTQMGQEVILRCVPISNHLYFYWYRQILGQKVEFLVSFYNNEISEKSEIFDDQFSVERPDGSNFTLKIRSTKLEDSAMYFCASRVQGATQKAFFGQGTRLTVV.

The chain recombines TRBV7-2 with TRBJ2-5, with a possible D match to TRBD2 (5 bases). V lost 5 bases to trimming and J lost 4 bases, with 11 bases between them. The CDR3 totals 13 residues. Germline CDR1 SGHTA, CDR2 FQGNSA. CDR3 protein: CASSLPGGETQYF. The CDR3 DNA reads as TGTGCCAGCAGCCTACCTGGAGGAGAGACCCAGTACTTC.

In DNA form, the CDR3 reads TGTGCCAGCAGTTCGCGTGACAGGTACCAAGAGACCCAGTACTTC. Its translation is CASSSRDRYQETQYF. This rearrangement joins TRBV6-1 to TRBJ2-5; tentative D call: TRBD1 (6 bases). The V gene's germline CDR1 is MNHNS and CDR2 SASEGT. Trimming took off 5 bases at V and 0 bases at J, with 13 bases between the two ends. The CDR3 has 15 residues.